Listed below are T cell receptor beta chains from one sample, sequenced in a study of blood T cell repertoires in COVID-19. Some clones are missing from TCRdb's copy, which holds only in-frame ones; the method was immunoSEQ multiplex PCR. The data contain some 180,000 clones, 88% of them singletons. The sequenced sample was peripheral blood. These TCRs come from a man in his forties with active or convalescent COVID-19. Both conserved end residues are trimmed from each CDR3. D genes are given only for firm matches.

14 TRBD1 TRBV24-1 ATSDGSTGAAGELF
14 TRBD2 TRBV5-1 ASSSSSGAVPDTQY
11 . TRBV7-8 ASSLGTGTEAF
10 . TRBV4-1 ASSQTNQPQH
13 TRBD2 TRBV6-4 ASSEMAGGPSTQY
15 TRBD1 TRBV19 ASSIRTGPLGNSPLH
13 TRBD1 TRBV28 ASRNEQGTGAGYT
13 . TRBV5-6 ASSDYRLLNYGYT
12 . TRBV27 ASSERGYAEKLF
9 TRBD1 TRBV20-1 SAWTGSGYT
12 . TRBV5-5 ASSSPPGYNEQF
13 . TRBV19 ASRLRGETNTEAF
13 . TRBV5-1 ASSPTGQSSYEQY
11 . TRBV28 ASSSSGEGGYT
12 . TRBV7-9 ASRSGQLNTEAF
12 TRBD1 TRBV28 ASRLGQGANEQY
10 . TRBV27 ASRDTWSGYT
12 TRBD1 TRBV6-5 ASSRTGKPGELF
14 . TRBV5-8 ASSIRTVSGNQPQH
13 TRBD1 TRBV5-6 ASSPDRGLNYEQY
14 TRBD1 TRBV19 ASSIGTGGRTGELF
13 . TRBV4-1 ASSQVIRDNQPQH
14 . TRBV9 ASSDPLRDSWDTQY
13 . TRBV2 ASRGEEVGNQPQH